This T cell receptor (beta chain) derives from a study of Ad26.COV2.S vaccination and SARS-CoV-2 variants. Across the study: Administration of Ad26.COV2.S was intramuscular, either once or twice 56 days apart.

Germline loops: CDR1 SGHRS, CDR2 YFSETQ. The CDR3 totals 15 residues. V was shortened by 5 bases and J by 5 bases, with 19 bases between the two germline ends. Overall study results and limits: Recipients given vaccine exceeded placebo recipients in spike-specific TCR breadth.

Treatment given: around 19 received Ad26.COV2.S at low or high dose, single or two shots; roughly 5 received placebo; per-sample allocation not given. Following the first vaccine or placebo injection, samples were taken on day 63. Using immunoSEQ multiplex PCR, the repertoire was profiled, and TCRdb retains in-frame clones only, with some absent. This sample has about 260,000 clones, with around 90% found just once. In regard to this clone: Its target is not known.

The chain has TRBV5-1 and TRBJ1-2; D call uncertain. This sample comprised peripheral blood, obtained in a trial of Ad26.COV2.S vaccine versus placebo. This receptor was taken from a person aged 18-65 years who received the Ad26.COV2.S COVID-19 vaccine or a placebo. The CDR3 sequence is CASSREGIDSYGYTF. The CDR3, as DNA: TGCGCCAGCAGTCGCGAAGGTATTGACTCGTATGGCTACACCTTC.